This T cell receptor (beta chain) was recovered during a study of blood T cell repertoires in COVID-19. Study details: Whether acute or convalescent, the COVID-19 samples came from the United States, Italy and Spain. The cDNA or gDNA used as material had been derived from T cells, B-cell-depleted T cells, or PBMCs.

Per the study methods: Amplification from reference gene primers served as the basis for estimated nucleated cell counts. TCRdb keeps only in-frame clones here, not all; method: immunoSEQ multiplex PCR. V and J calls and clone size are copied from that table; D and trimming were computed from the DNA. The repertoire has about 160,000 clones, less than 90% of them found once; the top ten carry approximately 4%. CDR3 length: 15 residues. After removal of 1 base from V and 3 bases from J, the junction contained 4 bases not matched to a gene. Germline V gives CDR1 LGHDT, CDR2 YNNKEL (reference sequence).

Sample: peripheral blood. This chain links TRBV3-1 (or the pseudogene TRBV3-2) with TRBJ2-7; 9 nucleotides align to TRBD2. This TCR was recovered from an older woman with acute or convalescent COVID-19. The CDR3 sequence: CASSQVISGGYEQYF. DNA for the CDR3: TGTGCCAGCAGCCAAGTTATTAGCGGGGGCTACGAGCAGTACTTC.